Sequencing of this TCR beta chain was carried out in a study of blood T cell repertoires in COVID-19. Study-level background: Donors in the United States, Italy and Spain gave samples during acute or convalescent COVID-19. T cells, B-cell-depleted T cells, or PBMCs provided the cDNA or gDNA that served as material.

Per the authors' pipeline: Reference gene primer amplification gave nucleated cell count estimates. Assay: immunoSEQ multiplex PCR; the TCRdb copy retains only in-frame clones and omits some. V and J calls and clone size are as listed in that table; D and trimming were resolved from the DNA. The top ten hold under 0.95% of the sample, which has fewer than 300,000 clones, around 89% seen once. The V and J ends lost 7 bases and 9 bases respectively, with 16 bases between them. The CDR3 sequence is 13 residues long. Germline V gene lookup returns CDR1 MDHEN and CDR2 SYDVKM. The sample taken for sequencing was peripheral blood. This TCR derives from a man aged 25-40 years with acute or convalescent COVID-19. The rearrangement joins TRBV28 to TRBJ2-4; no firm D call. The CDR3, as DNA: TGTGCCAGCACGGCGAGGCGGTCCGGCATTCAGTACTTC. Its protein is CASTARRSGIQYF.